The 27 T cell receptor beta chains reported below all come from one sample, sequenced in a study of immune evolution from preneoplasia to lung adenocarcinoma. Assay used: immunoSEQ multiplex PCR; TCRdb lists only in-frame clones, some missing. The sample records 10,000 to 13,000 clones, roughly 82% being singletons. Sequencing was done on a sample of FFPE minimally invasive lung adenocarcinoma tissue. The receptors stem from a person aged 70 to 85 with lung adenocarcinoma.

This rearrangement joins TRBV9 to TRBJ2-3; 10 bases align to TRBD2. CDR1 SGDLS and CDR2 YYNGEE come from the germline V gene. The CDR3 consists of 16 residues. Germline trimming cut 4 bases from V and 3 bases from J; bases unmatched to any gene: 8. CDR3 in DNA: TGTGCCAGCAGCACGGGACTAGCGTATGGGACAGATACGCAGTATTTT. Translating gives CASSTGLAYGTDTQYF.

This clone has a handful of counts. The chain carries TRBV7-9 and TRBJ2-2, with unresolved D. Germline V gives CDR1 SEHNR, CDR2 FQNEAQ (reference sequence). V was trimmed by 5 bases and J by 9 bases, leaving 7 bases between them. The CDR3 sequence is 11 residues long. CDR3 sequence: CASSPFRELFF. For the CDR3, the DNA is TGTGCCAGCAGCCCCTTCCGGGAGCTGTTTTTT.

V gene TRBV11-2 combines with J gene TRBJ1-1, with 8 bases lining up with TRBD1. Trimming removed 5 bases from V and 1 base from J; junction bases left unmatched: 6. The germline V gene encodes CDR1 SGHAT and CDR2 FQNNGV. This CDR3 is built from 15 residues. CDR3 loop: CASSQGASPNTEAFF. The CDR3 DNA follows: TGTGCCAGCAGCCAGGGGGCCTCGCCGAACACTGAAGCTTTCTTT.

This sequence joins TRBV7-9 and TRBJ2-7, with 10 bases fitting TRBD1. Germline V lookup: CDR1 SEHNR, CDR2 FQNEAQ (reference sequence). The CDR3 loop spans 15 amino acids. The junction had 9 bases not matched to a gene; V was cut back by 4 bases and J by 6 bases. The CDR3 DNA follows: TGTGCCAGCAGCTCCACCGGGACAGGGGCGGCCGAGCAGTACTTC. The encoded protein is CASSSTGTGAAEQYF.

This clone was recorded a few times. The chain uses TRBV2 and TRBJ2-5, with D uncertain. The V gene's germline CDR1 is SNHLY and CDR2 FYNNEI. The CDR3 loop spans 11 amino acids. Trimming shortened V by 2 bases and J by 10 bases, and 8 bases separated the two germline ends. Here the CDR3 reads CASSETWDQYF. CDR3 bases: TGTGCCAGCAGTGAAACGTGGGACCAGTACTTC.

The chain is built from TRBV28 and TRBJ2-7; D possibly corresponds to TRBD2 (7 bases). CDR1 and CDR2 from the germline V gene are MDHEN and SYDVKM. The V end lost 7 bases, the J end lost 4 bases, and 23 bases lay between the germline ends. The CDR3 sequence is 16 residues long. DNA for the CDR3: TGTGCCAGCAACCCCCCAGGGGCTAGCGGATTATACGAGCAGTACTTC. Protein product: CASNPPGASGLYEQYF. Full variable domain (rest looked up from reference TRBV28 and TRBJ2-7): DVKVTQSSRYLVKRTGEKVFLECVQDMDHENMFWYRQDPGLGLRLIYFSYDVKMKEKGDIPEGYSVSREKKERFSLILESASTNQTSMYLCASNPPGASGLYEQYFGPGTRLTVT.

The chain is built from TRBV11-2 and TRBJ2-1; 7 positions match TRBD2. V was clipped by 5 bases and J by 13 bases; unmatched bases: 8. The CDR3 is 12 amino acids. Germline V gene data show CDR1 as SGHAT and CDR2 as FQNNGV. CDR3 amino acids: CASSRLARAQFF. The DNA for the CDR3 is TGTGCCAGCAGCCGACTAGCCCGGGCACAGTTCTTC.

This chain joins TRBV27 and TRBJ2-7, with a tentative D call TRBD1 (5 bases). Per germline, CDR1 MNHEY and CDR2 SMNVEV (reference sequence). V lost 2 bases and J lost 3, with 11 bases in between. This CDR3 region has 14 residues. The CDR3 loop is CASSLGALGYEQYF. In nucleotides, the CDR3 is TGTGCCAGCAGTTTAGGGGCTCTAGGCTACGAGCAGTACTTC.

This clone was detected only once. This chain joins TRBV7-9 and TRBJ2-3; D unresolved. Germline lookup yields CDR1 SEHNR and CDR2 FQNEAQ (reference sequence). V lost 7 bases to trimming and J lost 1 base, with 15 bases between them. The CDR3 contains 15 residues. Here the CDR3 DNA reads TGTGCCAGCACCCCCCTTGGTGGGGGCACAGATACGCAGTATTTT. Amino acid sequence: CASTPLGGGTDTQYF.

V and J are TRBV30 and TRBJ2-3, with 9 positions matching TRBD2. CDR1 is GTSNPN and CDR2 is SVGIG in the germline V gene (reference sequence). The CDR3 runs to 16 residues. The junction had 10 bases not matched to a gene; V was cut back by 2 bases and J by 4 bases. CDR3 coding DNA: TGTGCCTGGAGTCTCCAGCCGGGACTAGCATCAGATACGCAGTATTTT. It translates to CAWSLQPGLASDTQYF.

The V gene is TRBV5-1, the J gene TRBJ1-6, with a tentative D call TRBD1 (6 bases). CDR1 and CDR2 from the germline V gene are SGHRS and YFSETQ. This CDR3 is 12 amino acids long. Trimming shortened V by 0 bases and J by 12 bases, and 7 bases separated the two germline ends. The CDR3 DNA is TGCGCCAGCAGCTTGGAAGGGGGACCCCTCCACTTT. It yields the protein CASSLEGGPLHF.

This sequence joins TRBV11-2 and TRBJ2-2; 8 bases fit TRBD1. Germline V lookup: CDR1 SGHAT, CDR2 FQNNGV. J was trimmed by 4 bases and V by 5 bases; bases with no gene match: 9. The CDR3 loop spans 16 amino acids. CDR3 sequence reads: CASSRGQGGSTGELFF. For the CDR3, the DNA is TGTGCCAGCAGCCGCGGACAGGGTGGGAGCACCGGGGAGCTGTTTTTT.

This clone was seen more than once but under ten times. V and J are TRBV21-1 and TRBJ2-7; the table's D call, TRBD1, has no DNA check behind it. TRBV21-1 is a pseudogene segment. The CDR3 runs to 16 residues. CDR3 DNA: TGTGCCAGCAGCCCGATCGAATCGGGACAGGCCTACGAGCAGTACTTC. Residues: CASSPIESGQAYEQYF.

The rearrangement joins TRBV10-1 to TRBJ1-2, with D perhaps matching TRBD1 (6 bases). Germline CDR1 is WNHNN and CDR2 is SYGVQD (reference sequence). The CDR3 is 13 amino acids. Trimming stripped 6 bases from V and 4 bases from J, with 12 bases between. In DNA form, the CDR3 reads TGCGCCAGCAGCCCGACAGGACTCTATGGCTACACCTTC. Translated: CASSPTGLYGYTF.

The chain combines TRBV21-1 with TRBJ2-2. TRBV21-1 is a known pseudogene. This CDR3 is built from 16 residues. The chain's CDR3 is CASREGIGWNTGELFF. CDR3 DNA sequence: TGTGCCAGTCGTGAGGGGATAGGGTGGAACACCGGGGAGCTGTTTTTT.

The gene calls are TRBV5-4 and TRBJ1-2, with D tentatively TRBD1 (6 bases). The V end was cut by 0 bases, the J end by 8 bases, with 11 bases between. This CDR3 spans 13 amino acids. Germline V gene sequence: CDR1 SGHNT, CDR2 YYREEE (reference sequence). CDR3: CASSLDREEGYTF. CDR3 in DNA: TGTGCCAGCAGCTTGGACAGGGAGGAGGGCTACACCTTC.

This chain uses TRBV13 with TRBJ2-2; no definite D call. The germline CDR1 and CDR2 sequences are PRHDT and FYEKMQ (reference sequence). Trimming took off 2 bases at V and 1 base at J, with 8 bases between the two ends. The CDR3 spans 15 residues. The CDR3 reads CASSLLGRNTGELFF. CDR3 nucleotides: TGTGCCAGCAGCTTATTAGGTCGGAACACCGGGGAGCTGTTTTTT. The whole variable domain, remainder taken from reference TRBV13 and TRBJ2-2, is AAGVIQSPRHLIKEKRETATLKCYPIPRHDTVYWYQQGPGQDPQFLISFYEKMQSDKGSIPDRFSAQQFSDYHSELNMSSLELGDSALYFCASSLLGRNTGELFFGEGSRLTVL.

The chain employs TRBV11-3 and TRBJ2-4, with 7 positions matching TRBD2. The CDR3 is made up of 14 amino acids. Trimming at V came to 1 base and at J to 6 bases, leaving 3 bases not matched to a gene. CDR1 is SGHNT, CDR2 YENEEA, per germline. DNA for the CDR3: TGTGCCAGCAGCTTAGCGGGAGGCGGAAACATTCAGTACTTC. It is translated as CASSLAGGGNIQYF.

CDR3 sequence reads: CASSPERVKPQHF. The DNA for the CDR3 is TGTGCCAGCTCACCAGAAAGAGTCAAACCCCAGCATTTT. The chain carries TRBV18 and TRBJ1-5; unclear D gene. V lost 2 bases to trimming and J lost 10 bases, with 12 bases between them. Germline V CDR1 and CDR2: KGHSH, LQKENI. The CDR3 has 13 residues.

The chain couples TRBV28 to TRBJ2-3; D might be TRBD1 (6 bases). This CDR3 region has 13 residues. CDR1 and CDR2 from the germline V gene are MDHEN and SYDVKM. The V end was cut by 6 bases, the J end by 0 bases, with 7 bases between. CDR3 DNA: TGTGCCAGCAGGAGGGGGAGCACAGATACGCAGTATTTT. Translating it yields CASRRGSTDTQYF.

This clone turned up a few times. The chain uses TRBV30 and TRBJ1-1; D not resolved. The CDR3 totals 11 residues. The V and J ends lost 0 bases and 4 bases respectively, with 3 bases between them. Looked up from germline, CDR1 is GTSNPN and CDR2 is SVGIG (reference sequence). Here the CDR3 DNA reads TGTGCCTGGAGTGTGTTCACTGAAGCTTTCTTT. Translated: CAWSVFTEAFF.

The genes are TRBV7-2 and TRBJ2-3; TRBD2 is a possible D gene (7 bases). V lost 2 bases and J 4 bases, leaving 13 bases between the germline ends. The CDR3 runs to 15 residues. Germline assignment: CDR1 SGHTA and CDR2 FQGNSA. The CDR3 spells CASSLRMGGPDTQYF. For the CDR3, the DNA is TGTGCCAGCAGCTTACGGATGGGGGGGCCAGATACGCAGTATTTT.

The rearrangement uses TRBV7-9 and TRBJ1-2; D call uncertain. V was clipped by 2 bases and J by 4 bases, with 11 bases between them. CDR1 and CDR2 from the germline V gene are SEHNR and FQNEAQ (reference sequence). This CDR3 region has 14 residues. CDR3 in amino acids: CASSLLGGSYGYTF. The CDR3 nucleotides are TGTGCCAGCAGCTTATTGGGCGGTAGCTATGGCTACACCTTC.

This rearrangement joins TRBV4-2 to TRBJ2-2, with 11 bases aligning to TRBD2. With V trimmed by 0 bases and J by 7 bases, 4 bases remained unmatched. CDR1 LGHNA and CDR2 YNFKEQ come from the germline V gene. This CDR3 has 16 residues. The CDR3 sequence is CASSQDVAGGRGELFF. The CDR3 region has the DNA TGTGCCAGCAGCCAAGATGTAGCGGGGGGGCGCGGGGAGCTGTTTTTT.

CDR3 sequence reads: CAWSGTSINEQFF. CDR3 nucleotides: TGTGCCTGGAGTGGGACTAGCATCAATGAGCAGTTCTTC. The J gene is TRBJ2-1, the V gene TRBV30, with TRBD2 matching over 8 bases. The CDR3 loop spans 13 amino acids. V trimming: 1 base; J trimming: 6 bases; junction bases outside the gene matches: 2. Germline-derived CDR1 and CDR2 are GTSNPN and SVGIG (reference sequence).

CDR3 region: CASSSPRGSNSPLHF. The CDR3 DNA follows: TGTGCCAGCAGCTCCCCCCGGGGCAGTAATTCACCCCTCCACTTT. J is TRBJ1-6 and V is TRBV11-2, with a tentative D call TRBD1 (5 bases). The ends were cut back, 4 bases at V and 6 bases at J, with 13 bases in the middle. The CDR3 is 15 residues long. The germline V gene has CDR1 SGHAT and CDR2 FQNNGV.

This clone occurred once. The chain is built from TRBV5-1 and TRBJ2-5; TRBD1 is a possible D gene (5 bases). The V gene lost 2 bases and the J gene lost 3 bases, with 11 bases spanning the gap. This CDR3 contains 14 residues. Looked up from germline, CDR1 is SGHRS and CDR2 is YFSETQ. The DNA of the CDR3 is TGCGCCAGCAGCTTCGGACAATCGGAAGAGACCCAGTACTTC. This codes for CASSFGQSEETQYF.